This T cell receptor (beta chain) is drawn from a study of blood T cell repertoires in COVID-19. With 2 bases removed from V and 6 bases from J, the gap between germline ends came to 19 bases. The CDR3 consists of 16 residues. Germline lookup yields CDR1 MNHEY and CDR2 SVGEGT. Profiled with immunoSEQ multiplex PCR; TCRdb holds only in-frame clones, not every one. The sample includes 95,000 to 150,000 clones, 70% to 90% seen only once; the top ten take 3% to 5%. The chain links TRBV6-2 or TRBV6-3 to TRBJ1-1; D might be TRBD1 (6 bases). The sample was peripheral blood. This clonotype originated in a man aged 60-69 years with acute or convalescent COVID-19. The CDR3 coding sequence is TGTGCCAGCAGTTACCCGACAGGAGGCGAGAGGCCTGAAGCTTTCTTT. Protein sequence: CASSYPTGGERPEAFF.